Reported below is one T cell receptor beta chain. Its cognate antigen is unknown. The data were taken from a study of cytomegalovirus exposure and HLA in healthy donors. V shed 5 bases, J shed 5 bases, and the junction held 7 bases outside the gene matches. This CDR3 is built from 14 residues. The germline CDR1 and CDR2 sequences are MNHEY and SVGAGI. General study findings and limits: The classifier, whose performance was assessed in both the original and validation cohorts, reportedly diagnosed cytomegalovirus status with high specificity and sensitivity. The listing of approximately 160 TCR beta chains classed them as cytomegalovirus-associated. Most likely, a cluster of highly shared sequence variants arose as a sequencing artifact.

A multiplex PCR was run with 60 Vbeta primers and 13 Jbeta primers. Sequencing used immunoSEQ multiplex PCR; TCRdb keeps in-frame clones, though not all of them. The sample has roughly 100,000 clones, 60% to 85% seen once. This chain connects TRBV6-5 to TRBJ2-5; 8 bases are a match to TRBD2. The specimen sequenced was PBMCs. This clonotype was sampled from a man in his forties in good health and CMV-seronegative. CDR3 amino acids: CASSGGGRRETQYF. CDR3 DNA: TGTGCCAGCAGTGGCGGGGGGCGGAGGGAGACCCAGTACTTC.